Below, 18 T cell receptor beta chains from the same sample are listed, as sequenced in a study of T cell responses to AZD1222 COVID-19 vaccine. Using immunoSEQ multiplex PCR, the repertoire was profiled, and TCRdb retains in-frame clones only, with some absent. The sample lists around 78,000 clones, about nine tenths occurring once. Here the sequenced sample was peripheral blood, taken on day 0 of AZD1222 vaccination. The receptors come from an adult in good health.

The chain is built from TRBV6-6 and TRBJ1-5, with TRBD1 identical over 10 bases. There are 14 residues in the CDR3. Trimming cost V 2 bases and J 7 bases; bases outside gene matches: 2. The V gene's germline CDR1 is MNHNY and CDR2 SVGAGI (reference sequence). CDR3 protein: CASSYGDRGQPQHF. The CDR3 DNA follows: TGTGCCAGCAGTTACGGGGACAGGGGCCAGCCCCAGCATTTT.

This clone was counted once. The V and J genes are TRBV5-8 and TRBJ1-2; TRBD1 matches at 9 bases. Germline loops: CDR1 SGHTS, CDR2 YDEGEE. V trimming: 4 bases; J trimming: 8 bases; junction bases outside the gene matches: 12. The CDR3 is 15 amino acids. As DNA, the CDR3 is TGTGCCAGCAGCAGATCCGGGACAGGGCAGGAAGGCTACACCTTC. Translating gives CASSRSGTGQEGYTF.

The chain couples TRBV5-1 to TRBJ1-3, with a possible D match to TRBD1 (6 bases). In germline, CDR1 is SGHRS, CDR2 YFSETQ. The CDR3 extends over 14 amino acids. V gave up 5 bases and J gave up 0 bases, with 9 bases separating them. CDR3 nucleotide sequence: TGCGCCAGCAGTCCGGACAGCTCTGGAAACACCATATATTTT. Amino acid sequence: CASSPDSSGNTIYF.

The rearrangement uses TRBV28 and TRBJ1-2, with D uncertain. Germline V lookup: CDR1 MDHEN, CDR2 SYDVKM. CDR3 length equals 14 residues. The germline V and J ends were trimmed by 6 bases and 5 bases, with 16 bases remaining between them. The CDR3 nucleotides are TGTGCCAGCAGGGTGCCCGGGGTAGGGTATGGCTACACCTTC. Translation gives CASRVPGVGYGYTF.

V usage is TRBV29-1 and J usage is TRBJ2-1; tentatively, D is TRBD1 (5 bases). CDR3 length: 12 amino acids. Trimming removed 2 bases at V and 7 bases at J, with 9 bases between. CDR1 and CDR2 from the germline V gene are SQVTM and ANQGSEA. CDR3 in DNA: TGCAGCGTTGAACCCAGGGTGAATGAGCAGTTCTTC. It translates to CSVEPRVNEQFF.

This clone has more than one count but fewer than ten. CDR3 nucleotides: TGCGCCAGCAGCTTGGAGCCTGGAAACACCATATATTTT. This gives the protein CASSLEPGNTIYF. V is TRBV5-1 and J is TRBJ1-3; no clear D. V lost 0 bases, J lost 2 bases, and 3 bases lay in between. CDR1 is SGHRS, CDR2 YFSETQ, per germline. The CDR3 is 13 residues long.

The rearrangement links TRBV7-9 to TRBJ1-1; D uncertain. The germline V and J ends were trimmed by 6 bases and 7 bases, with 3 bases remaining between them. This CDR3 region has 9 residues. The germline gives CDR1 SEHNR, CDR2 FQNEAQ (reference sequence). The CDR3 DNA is TGTGCCAGCAGTGGTGAAGCTTTCTTT. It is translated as CASSGEAFF.

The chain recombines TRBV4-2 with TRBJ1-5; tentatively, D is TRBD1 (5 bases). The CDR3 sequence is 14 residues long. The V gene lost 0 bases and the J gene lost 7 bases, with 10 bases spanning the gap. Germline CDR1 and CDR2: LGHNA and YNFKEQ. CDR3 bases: TGTGCCAGCAGCCAAGATGAGGACATCCAGCCCCAGCATTTT. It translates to CASSQDEDIQPQHF.

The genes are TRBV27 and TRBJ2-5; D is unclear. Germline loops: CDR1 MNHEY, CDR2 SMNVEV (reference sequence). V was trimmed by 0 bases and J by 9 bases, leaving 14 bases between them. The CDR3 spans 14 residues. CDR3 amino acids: CASSLSGWSTAQYF. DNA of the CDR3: TGTGCCAGCAGTTTATCGGGCTGGTCGACGGCCCAGTACTTC.

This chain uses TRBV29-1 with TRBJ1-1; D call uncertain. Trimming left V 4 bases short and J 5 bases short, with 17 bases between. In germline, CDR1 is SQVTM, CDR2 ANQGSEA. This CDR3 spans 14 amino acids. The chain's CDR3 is CSVGTGTSGTEAFF. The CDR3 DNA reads TGCAGCGTTGGGACTGGAACTTCGGGGACTGAAGCTTTCTTT.

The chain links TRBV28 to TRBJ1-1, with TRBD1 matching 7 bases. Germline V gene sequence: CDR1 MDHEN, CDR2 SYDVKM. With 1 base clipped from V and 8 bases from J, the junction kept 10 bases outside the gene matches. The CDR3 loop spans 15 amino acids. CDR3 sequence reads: CASSLYSTGFGEAFF. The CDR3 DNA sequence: TGTGCCAGCAGTTTATACTCGACAGGGTTCGGGGAAGCTTTCTTT.

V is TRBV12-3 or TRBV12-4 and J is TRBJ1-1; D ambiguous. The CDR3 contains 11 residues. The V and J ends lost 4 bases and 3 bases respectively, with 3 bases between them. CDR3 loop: CASSYDTEAFF. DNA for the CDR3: TGTGCCAGCAGTTATGACACTGAAGCTTTCTTT.

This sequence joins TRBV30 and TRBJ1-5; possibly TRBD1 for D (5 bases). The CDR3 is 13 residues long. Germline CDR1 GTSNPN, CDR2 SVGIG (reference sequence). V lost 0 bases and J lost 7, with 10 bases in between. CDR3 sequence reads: CAWSVQEGQPQHF. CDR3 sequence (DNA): TGTGCCTGGAGTGTACAGGAGGGACAGCCCCAGCATTTT.

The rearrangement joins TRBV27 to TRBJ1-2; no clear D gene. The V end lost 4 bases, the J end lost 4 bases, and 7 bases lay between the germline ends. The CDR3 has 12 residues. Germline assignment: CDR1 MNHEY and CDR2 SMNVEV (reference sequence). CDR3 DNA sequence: TGTGCCAGCAGTTCTTCAGGCTATGGCTACACCTTC. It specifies CASSSSGYGYTF.

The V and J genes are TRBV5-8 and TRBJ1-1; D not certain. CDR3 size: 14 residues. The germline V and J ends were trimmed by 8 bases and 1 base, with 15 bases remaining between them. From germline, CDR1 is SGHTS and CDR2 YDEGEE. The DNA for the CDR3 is TGTGCCAGGACCGGGGTCCTATCGAACACTGAAGCTTTCTTT. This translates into CARTGVLSNTEAFF.

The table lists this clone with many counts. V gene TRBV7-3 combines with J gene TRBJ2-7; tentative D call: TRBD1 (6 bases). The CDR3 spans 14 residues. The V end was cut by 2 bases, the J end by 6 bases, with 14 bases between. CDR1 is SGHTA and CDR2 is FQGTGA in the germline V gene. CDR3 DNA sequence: TGTGCCAGCAGCTTACACGGACAGAGGGGCGAGCAGTACTTC. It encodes CASSLHGQRGEQYF.

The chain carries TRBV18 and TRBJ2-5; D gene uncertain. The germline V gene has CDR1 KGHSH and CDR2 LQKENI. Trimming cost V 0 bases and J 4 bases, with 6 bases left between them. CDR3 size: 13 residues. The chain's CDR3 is CASSPPSIETQYF. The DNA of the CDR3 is TGTGCCAGCTCACCACCTTCCATAGAGACCCAGTACTTC.

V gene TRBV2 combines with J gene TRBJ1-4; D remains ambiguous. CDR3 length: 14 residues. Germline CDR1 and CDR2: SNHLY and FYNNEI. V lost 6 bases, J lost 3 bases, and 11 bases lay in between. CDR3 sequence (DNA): TGTGCCAGCAGGAGGGAGGAAGCTAATGAAAAACTGTTTTTT. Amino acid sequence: CASRREEANEKLFF.